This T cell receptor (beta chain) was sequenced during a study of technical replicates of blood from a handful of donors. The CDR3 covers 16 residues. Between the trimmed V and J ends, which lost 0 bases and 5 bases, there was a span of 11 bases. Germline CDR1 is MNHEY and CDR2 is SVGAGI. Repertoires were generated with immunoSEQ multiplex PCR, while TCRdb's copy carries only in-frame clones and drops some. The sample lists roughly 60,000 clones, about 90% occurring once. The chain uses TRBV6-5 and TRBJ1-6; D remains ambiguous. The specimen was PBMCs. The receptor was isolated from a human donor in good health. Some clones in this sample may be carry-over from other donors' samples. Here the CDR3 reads CASSYSFQANNSPLHF. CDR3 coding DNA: TGTGCCAGCAGTTACTCGTTCCAGGCCAATAATTCACCCCTCCACTTT.